The clone carrying this TCR beta chain was seen ten or more times. PBMCs stemmed from around 9.1 ml of fresh peripheral blood. Looked up from germline, CDR1 is SGHRS and CDR2 is YFSETQ. This CDR3 has 15 residues. The V end lost 5 bases, the J end lost 3 bases, and 14 bases lay between the germline ends. This sample is drawn from a study of Graves' ophthalmopathy and Graves' hyperthyroidism. The TCR beta CDR3 regions underwent amplification from RNA transcripts. First-round RT-PCR relied on HTBI primers, and a second-round multiplex PCR came next. TCRdb used MiXCR to reprocess the multiplex PCR reads, holding one entry per CDR3 protein. The sample yields 300,000 to 450,000 distinct CDR3 sequences, approximately 17% seen once.

This receptor was obtained from an adult woman with stable Graves' hyperthyroidism. This chain links TRBV5-1 with TRBJ2-2; D call uncertain. Sequencing input: peripheral blood. CDR3 DNA: TGCGCCAGCAGGACTCCAGGAGATTACACCGGGGAGCTGTTTTTT. It codes for CASRTPGDYTGELFF.